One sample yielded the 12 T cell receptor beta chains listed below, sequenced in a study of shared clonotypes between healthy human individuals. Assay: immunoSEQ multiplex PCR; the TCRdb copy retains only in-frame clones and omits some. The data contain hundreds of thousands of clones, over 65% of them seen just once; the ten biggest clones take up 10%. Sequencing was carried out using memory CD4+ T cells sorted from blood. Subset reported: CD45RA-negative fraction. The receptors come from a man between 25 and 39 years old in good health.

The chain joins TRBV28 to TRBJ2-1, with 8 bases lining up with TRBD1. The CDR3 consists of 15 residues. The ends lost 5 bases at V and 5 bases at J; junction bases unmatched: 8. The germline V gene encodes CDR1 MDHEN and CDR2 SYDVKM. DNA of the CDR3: TGTGCCAGCAGTCTTGACAGGGGTAACCACAATGAGCAGTTCTTC. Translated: CASSLDRGNHNEQFF.

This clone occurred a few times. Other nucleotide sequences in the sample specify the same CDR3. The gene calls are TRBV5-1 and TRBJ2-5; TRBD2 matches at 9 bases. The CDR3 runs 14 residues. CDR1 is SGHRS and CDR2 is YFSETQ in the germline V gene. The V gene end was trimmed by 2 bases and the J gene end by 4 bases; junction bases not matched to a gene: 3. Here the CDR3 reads CASSFSGSGETQYF. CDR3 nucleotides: TGCGCCAGCAGCTTTAGCGGGAGTGGAGAGACCCAGTACTTC.

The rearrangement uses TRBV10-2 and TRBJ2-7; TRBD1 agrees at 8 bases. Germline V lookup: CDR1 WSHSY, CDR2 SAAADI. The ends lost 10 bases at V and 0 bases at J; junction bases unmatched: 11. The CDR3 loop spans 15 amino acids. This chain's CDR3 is CATKESGGPSYEQYF. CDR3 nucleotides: TGCGCCACCAAAGAATCAGGGGGCCCCTCCTACGAGCAGTACTTC.

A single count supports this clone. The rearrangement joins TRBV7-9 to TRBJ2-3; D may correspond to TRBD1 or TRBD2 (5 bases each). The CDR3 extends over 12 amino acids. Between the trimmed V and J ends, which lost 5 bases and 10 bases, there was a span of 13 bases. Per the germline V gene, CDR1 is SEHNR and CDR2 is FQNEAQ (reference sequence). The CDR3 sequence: CASSLNLGAQYF. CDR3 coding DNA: TGTGCCAGCAGCCTCAATTTGGGGGCGCAGTATTTT. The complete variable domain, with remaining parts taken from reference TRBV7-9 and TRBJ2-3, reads DTGVSQNPRHKITKRGQNVTFRCDPISEHNRLYWYRQTLGQGPEFLTYFQNEAQLEKSRLLSDRFSAERPKGSFSTLEIQRTEQGDSAMYLCASSLNLGAQYFGPGTRLTVL.

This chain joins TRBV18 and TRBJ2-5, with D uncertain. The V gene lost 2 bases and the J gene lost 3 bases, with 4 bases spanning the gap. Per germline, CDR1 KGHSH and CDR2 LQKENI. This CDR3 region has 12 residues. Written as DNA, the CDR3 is TGTGCCAGCTCACCAAACGAAGAGACCCAGTACTTC. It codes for CASSPNEETQYF.

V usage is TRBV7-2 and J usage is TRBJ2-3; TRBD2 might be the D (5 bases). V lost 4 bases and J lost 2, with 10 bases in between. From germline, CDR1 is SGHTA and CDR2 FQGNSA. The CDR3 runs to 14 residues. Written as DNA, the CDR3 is TGTGCCAGCAGCTCTAGCTTTTTCACAGATACGCAGTATTTT. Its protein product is CASSSSFFTDTQYF.

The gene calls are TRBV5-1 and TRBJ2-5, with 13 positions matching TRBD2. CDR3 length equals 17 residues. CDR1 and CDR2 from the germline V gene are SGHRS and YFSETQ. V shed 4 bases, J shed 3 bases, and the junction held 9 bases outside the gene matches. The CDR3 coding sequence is TGCGCCAGCAGCCACGGACTAGCGGGAGCAGTAAAAGAGACCCAGTACTTC. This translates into CASSHGLAGAVKETQYF.

The CDR3 reads CASAGLAASSYNEQFF. The CDR3 nucleotides are TGTGCCAGCGCGGGACTAGCGGCTAGCTCCTACAATGAGCAGTTCTTC. The chain links TRBV6-6 to TRBJ2-1; 11 bases map to TRBD2. CDR3 length equals 16 residues. In germline, CDR1 is MNHNY, CDR2 SVGAGI (reference sequence). V gave up 8 bases and J gave up 0 bases; unmatched junction bases: 6.

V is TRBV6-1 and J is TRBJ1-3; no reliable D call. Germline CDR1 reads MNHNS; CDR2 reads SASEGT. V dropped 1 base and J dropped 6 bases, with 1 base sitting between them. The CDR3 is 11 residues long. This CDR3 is CASSEENTIYF. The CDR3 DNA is TGTGCCAGCAGTGAAGAAAACACCATATATTTT.

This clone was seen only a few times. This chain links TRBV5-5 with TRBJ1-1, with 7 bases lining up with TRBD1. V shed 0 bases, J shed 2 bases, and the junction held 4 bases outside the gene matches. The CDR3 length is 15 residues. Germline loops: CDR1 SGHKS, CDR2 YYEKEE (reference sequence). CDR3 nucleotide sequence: TGTGCCAGCAGCTTGGGTGGGACAGCTAACACTGAAGCTTTCTTT. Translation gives CASSLGGTANTEAFF.

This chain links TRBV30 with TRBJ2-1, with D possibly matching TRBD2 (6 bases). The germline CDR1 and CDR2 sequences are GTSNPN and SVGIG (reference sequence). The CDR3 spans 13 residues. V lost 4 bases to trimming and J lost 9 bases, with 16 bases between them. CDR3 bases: TGTGCCTGGACCCTAACGGGAGAGAGTGAGCAGTTCTTC. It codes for CAWTLTGESEQFF.

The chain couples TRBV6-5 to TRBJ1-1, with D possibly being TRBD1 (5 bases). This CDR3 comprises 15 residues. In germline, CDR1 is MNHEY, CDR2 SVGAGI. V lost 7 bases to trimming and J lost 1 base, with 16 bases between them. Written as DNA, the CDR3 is TGTGCCAGCATTCCGGGACGAAGGTGGAACACTGAAGCTTTCTTT. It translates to CASIPGRRWNTEAFF.